Given below is one T cell receptor (beta chain) in context. Its target is unknown. The entry originates in a study of shared clonotypes between healthy human individuals. Study-level findings and limits: Shared across a few donors were around 5% of the naive CD4 clonotypes.

The V and J ends lost 2 bases and 5 bases respectively, with 9 bases between them. CDR3 length equals 13 residues. Germline CDR1 reads MDHEN; CDR2 reads SYDVKM. At deep level, the assay was performed. Libraries were prepared by immunoSEQ multiplex PCR; TCRdb keeps only in-frame clonotypes and omits some of them. The table lists about 1.9 million clones, 93% of them singletons. Selected positively for CCR7 and CD45RO-negative, naive CD8 cells excluded terminally differentiated effector memory CD45RA+ cells. The donors were all Caucasian adults (living in Nashville, Tennessee). The receptor was isolated from a man younger than 35 in good health. Some clones in this sample may be carry-over from other donors' samples. V is TRBV28 and J is TRBJ1-2; D might be TRBD1 (6 bases). Material: naive CD8+ T cells from PBMCs. The CDR3 DNA reads TGTGCCAGCAGTTTAAGGGGGGAGTATGGCTACACCTTC. Amino acid sequence: CASSLRGEYGYTF.